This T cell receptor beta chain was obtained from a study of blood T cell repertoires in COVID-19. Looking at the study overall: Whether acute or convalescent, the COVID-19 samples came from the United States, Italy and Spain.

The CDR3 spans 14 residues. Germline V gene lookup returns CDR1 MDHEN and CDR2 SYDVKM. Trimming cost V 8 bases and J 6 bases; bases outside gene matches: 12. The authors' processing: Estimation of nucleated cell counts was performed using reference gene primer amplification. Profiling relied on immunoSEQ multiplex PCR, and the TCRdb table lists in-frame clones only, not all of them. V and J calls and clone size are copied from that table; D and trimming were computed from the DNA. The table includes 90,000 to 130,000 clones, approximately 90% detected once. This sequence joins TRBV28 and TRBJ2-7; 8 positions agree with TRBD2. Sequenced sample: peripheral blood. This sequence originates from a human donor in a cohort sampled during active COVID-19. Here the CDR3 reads CASRREGGQGEQYF. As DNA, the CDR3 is TGTGCCAGCCGTCGGGAGGGAGGGCAGGGCGAGCAGTACTTC.